One TCR beta chain is described in this entry. Its target antigen remains unknown. No base-level quality is on record; no much larger clone is a single base apart. At diagnosis, peripheral blood, uninvolved tumor-adjacent lung and tumor were collected and stored as a combination of fresh-frozen and FFPE material. Blood samples were analyzed as peripheral blood mononuclear cells for TCR repertoire profiling. The immunoSEQ Assay was used to sequence TCR beta CDR3 regions from DNA. Turning to the authors' computational methods: T cell density was computed as TCR beta template counts normalized to usable DNA estimated by amplifying housekeeping genes. Richness was estimated with the preseqR package, extrapolating to 400,000 templates for PBMC samples and 120,000 templates for tissue samples. Clonality was taken to be one minus Pielou's evenness. To identify tissue-enriched TCRs, differential abundance testing was run on productive amino-acid clonotypes with a minimum total count of 5 and an alpha of 0.1. The Jaccard Index and the Morisita Overlap Index were used to quantify repertoire overlap between compartments. GLIPH grouped TCR beta CDR3s together with public tetramer-defined viral CDR3s, and a viral motif had to include at least three viral sequences and also show V-gene enrichment. TCRdb took this table from immuneACCESS and kept in-frame rearrangements with V and J called. Such tables lack part of the clones; where checked against another copy, unresolved V genes explain under half of the gap, and the rest is unexplained. That table supplies the V and J calls and clone size; D and trimming were determined from the DNA. The sample data list roughly 77,000 clones, and around nine tenths of these were observed just once. The top ten clones comprise approximately 22% of the sample.

The sample originates from a study of T cells in localized non-small cell lung cancer (dated by TCRdb to about 2020). The study in broad terms: The study examined T cell repertoires in roughly 240 patients with early-stage NSCLC and compared tumors with uninvolved tumor-adjacent lungs. Of the NSCLC patients, over 120 were male and around 99 were female, and the mean age was around 70 years. All 240 or so NSCLC patients in the cohort were treatment-naive and had localized lung tumors that were resected. General findings and caveats noted by the study authors: Because multi-region sequencing of the tumors was not done, intratumor heterogeneity could not be ruled out. A median of roughly 60 of the top 100 tumor clones were detected in paired uninvolved adjacent lung, and around 30 of these tumor clones were also found among the top 100 clones of the paired uninvolved adjacent lung. Higher T cell density in blood was associated with longer overall survival, whereas higher clonality in adjacent lung was associated with shorter survival. Uninvolved tumor-adjacent lung showed the highest T cell clonality, higher than tumor, which suggests more focused antigenic responses in the uninvolved tumor-adjacent lung. Since the design was exploratory, TCR variables were selected using unadjusted p-values with no false-discovery rate correction.

V sheds 3 bases and J sheds 2 bases, leaving 11 bases between their ends. CDR1 is given as SEHNR and CDR2 as FQNEAQ, both from the germline V gene (reference sequence). Inclusive of the bounding cysteine and phenylalanine, the CDR3 is 14 residues long. Only the CDR3 DNA is retained, 42 bases long and in frame from the first base. This sample comprised peripheral blood, obtained before any cancer treatment. The sequence was collected from a woman aged 35-75 years with stage I squamous cell lung carcinoma. The chain uses TRBV7-9 and TRBJ2-7, with the D gene not clear enough to name. CDR3 region: CASSLTTETYEQYF. The nucleotide sequence reads as follows: TGTGCCAGCAGCTTGACAACAGAAACCTACGAGCAGTACTTC.